This T cell receptor beta chain was captured in a study of T cell repertoires in cytomegalovirus infection. Study outcomes and limitations: The response measured ex vivo was dominated by TCR beta clonotypes (HLA-C-restricted and CMV-specific). Cumulative public TCR beta family frequency identified CMV carriers with the relevant HLA.

This clonotype was found a few times. What it recognizes is unknown. Trimming removed 1 base from V and 10 bases from J, with 15 bases in between. The CDR3 loop spans 14 amino acids. Germline V gene sequence: CDR1 SGHDT, CDR2 YYEEEE. TCRdb reanalysed the reads using MiXCR and keeps one entry per CDR3 protein. This repertoire shows some 680,000 distinct CDR3 sequences, 35% to 45% found once; its top ten account for 2.8%. The sequence came from a human donor in good health (CMV status not recorded). Some clones in this sample may be carry-over from other donors' samples. The sequenced sample consisted of PBMCs. V gene TRBV5-6 combines with J gene TRBJ2-1; either TRBD1 or TRBD2 may supply D (5 bases each). The CDR3 region has the DNA TGTGCCAGCAGCTTGTGGGGCGCGGCGGGCGAGCAGTTCTTC. Amino acid sequence: CASSLWGAAGEQFF.